This T cell receptor beta chain was captured in a study of neurological immune-mediated disorders. The study's findings and limits: One related-CDR3 cluster, found by phylogenetic grouping, held repertoires of 18 of 34 multiple sclerosis patients and is a possible signature.

CDR1 DFQATT and CDR2 SNEGSKA come from the germline V gene (reference sequence). CDR3 size: 14 residues. The V gene lost 0 bases and the J gene lost 8 bases, with 17 bases spanning the gap. Regarding this clonotype: Its antigen remains unknown. This may arise from a read error, as a much more abundant clone is one base away.

Specified time point: longitudinal time-point 2. In TCRdb, the 5' RACE reads were re-called with MiXCR into one record per CDR3 protein. Among about 80,000 distinct CDR3 sequences listed, 5% to 6% were seen once. The clonotype comes from a woman aged 60-75 years with multiple sclerosis. V is TRBV20-1 and J is TRBJ2-7; perhaps D is TRBD1 or TRBD2 (6 bases each). The sample taken for sequencing was PBMCs. As DNA, the CDR3 is TGCAGTGCTAGAGATCAAGGGGGGCCGTGGAAGCAGTACTTC. Its translation is CSARDQGGPWKQYF.